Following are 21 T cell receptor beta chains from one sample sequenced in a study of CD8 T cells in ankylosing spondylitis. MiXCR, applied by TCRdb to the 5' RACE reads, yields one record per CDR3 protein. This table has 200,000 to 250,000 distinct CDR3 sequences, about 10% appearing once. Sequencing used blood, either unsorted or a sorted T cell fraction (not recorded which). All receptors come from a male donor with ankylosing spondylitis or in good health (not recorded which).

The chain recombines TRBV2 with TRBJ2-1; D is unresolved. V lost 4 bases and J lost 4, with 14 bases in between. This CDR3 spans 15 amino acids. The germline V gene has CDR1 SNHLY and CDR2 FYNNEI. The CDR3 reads CASSVPSGKYNEQFF. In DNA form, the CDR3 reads TGTGCCAGCAGTGTCCCATCGGGTAAATACAATGAGCAGTTCTTC.

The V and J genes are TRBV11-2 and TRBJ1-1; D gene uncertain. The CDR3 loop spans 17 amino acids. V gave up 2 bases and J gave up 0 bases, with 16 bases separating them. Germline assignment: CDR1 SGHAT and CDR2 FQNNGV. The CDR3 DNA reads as TGTGCCAGCAGCTTAAATCCGAGTGGGCCGCTGAACACTGAAGCTTTCTTT. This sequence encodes CASSLNPSGPLNTEAFF.

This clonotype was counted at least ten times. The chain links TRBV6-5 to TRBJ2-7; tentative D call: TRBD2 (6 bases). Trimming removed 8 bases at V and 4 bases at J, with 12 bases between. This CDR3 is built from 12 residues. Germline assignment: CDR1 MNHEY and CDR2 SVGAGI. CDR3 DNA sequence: TGTGCCAGCGGCAGCGGGCGGTACGAGCAGTACTTC. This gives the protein CASGSGRYEQYF.

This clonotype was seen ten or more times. The CDR3 loop reads CASSLEAGSDTQYF. CDR3 nucleotides: TGCGCCAGCAGCTTGGAAGCGGGATCAGATACGCAGTATTTT. This chain connects TRBV5-1 to TRBJ2-3; 7 nucleotides line up with TRBD2. This CDR3 contains 14 residues. Looked up from germline, CDR1 is SGHRS and CDR2 is YFSETQ. With 0 bases clipped from V and 4 bases from J, the junction kept 2 bases outside the gene matches.

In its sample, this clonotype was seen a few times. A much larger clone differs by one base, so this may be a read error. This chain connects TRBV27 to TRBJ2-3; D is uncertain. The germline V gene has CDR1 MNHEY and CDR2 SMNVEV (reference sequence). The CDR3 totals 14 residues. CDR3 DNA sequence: TGTGTCAGCAGTTCCCTCGACACGGAAGATACGCAGTATTTT. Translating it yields CVSSSLDTEDTQYF.

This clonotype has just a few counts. DNA of the CDR3: TGCAGTGCTAGGGACGGACTAGCAGGGACCCAGTACTTC. Its translation: CSARDGLAGTQYF. The V and J genes are TRBV20-1 and TRBJ2-5; TRBD2 aligns across 8 bases. Germline V CDR1 and CDR2: DFQATT, SNEGSKA (reference sequence). This CDR3 is built from 13 residues. V dropped 3 bases and J dropped 7; count of bases not matched to a gene: 7.

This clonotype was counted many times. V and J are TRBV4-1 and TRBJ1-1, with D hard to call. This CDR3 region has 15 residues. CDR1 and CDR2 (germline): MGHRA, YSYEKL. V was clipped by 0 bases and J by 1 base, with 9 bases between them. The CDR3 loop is CASSQDPARNTEAFF. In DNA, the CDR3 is TGCGCCAGCAGCCAAGACCCCGCACGGAACACTGAAGCTTTCTTT.

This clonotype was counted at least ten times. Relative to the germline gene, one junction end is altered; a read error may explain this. As DNA, the CDR3 is TGTGCCAGCAGTTTGGGGAGGGAGACCCAGTACTTC. This gives the protein CASSLGRETQYF. The V and J genes are TRBV5-1 and TRBJ2-5, with a possible D match to TRBD2 (6 bases). Germline values: CDR1 SGHRS, CDR2 YFSETQ. The CDR3 runs 12 residues.

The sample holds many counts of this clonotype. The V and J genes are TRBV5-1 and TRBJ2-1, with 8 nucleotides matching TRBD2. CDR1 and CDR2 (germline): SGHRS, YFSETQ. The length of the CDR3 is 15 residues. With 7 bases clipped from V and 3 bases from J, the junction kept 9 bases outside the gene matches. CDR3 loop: CASRERAGDYNEQFF. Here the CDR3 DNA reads TGCGCCAGCCGAGAACGAGCGGGGGACTACAATGAGCAGTTCTTC.

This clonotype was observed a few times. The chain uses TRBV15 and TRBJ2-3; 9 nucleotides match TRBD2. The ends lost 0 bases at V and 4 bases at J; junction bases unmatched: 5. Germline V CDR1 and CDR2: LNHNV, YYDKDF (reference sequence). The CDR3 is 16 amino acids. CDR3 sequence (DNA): TGTGCCACCAGCAGAGATGCTAGCGGGGAGCCAGATACGCAGTATTTT. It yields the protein CATSRDASGEPDTQYF. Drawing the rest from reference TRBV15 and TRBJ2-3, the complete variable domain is DAMVIQNPRYQVTQFGKPVTLSCSQTLNHNVMYWYQQKSSQAPKLLFHYYDKDFNNEADTPDNFQSRRPNTSFCFLDIRSPGLGDTAMYLCATSRDASGEPDTQYFGPGTRLTVL.

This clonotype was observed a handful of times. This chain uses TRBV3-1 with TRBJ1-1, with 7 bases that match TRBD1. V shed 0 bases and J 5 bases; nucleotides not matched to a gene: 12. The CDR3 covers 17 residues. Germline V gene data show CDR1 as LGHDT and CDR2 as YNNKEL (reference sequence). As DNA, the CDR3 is TGTGCCAGCAGCCAAGATGGTTATCCAGGGGGAGGGACTGAAGCTTTCTTT. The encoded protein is CASSQDGYPGGGTEAFF. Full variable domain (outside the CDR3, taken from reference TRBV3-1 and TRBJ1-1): DTAVSQTPKYLVTQMGNDKSIKCEQNLGHDTMYWYKQDSKKFLKIMFSYNNKELIINETVPNRFSPKSPDKAHLNLHINSLELGDSAVYFCASSQDGYPGGGTEAFFGQGTRLTVV.

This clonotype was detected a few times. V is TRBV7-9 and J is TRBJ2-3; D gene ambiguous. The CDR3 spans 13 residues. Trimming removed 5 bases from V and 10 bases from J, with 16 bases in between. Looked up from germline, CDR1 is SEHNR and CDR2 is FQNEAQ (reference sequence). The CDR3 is CASSPESLYAQYF. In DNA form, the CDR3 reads TGTGCCAGCAGCCCAGAGAGCTTGTATGCGCAGTATTTT.

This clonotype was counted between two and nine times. The CDR3: CASSLVAWTGNYGYTF. The DNA for the CDR3 is TGTGCCAGCAGCTTAGTGGCCTGGACAGGGAACTATGGCTACACCTTC. V and J are TRBV7-9 and TRBJ1-2, with 8 bases matching TRBD1. Trimming removed 1 base from V and 2 bases from J; junction bases left unmatched: 6. From germline, CDR1 is SEHNR and CDR2 FQNEAQ (reference sequence). The CDR3 runs 16 residues. Using reference TRBV7-9 and TRBJ1-2 for the parts outside the CDR3, the full variable domain is DTGVSQNPRHKITKRGQNVTFRCDPISEHNRLYWYRQTLGQGPEFLTYFQNEAQLEKSRLLSDRFSAERPKGSFSTLEIQRTEQGDSAMYLCASSLVAWTGNYGYTFGSGTRLTVV.

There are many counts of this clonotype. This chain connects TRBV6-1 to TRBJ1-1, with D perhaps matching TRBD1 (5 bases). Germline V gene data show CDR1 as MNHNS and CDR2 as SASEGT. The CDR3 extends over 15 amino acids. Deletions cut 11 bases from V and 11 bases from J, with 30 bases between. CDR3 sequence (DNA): TGTGCCTGCCGCCCGGGGGTGGGACTGACGAGAAAGGCTTTCTTT. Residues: CACRPGVGLTRKAFF.

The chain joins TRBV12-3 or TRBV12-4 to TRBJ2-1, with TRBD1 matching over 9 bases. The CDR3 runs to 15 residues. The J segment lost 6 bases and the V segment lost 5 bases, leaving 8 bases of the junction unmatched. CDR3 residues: CASSPPGQGINEQFF. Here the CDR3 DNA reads TGTGCCAGCAGTCCCCCGGGACAGGGAATCAATGAGCAGTTCTTC.

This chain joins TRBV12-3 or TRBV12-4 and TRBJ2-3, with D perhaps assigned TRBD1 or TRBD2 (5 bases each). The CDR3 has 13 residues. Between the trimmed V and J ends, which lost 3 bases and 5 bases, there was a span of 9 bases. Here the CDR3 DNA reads TGTGCCAGCAGTTTTCCAGGGAGAGATACGCAGTATTTT. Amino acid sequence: CASSFPGRDTQYF.

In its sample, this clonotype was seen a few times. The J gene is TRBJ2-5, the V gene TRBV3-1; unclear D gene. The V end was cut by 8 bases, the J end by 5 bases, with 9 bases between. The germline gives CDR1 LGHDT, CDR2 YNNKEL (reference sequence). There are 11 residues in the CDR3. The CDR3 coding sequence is TGTGCCAGCCGGGTAAGGGAGACCCAGTACTTC. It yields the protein CASRVRETQYF.

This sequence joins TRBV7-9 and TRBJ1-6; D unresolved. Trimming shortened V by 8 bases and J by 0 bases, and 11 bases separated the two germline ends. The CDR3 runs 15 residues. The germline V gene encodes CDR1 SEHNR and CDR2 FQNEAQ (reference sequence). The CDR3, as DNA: TGTGCCAGCGCCAGAGGGATCTCCTATAATTCACCCCTCCACTTT. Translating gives CASARGISYNSPLHF.

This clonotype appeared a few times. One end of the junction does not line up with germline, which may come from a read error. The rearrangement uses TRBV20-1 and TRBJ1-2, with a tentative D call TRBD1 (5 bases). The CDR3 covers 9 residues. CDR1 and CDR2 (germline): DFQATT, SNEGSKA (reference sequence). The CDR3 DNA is TGCAGTGCTAGTCTAGGGGTCGCCTTC. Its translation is CSASLGVAF.

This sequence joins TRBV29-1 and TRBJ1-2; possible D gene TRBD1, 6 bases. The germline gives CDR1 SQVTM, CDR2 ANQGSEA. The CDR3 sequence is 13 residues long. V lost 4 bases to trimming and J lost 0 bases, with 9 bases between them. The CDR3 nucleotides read TGCAGCGTTGTAGGGGGAACTAACTATGGCTACACCTTC. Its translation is CSVVGGTNYGYTF.

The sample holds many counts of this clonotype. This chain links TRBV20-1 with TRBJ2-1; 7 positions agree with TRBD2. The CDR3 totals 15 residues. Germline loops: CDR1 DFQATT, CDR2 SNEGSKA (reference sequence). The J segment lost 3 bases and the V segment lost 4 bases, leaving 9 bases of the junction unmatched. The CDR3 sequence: CSANSAGAFYNEQFF. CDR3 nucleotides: TGCAGTGCTAATTCGGCGGGAGCGTTCTACAATGAGCAGTTCTTC.